A single sample gave rise to the 27 T cell receptor beta chains below, sequenced in a study of neurological immune-mediated disorders. TCRdb itself ran the 5' RACE reads through MiXCR, one entry per CDR3 protein. This sample has about 69,000 distinct CDR3 sequences, with around 3.9% found just once. Sequenced sample: PBMCs. Receptors were obtained from a man aged 25-45 years with multiple sclerosis.

This rearrangement joins TRBV20-1 to TRBJ2-5; TRBD2 matches 8 bases. Per the germline V gene, CDR1 is DFQATT and CDR2 is SNEGSKA (reference sequence). The CDR3 sequence is 14 residues long. V dropped 0 bases and J dropped 3; count of bases not matched to a gene: 3. The CDR3 DNA reads as TGCAGTGCTAGAGATGGACTAGCCAAAGAGACCCAGTACTTC. This codes for CSARDGLAKETQYF.

Ten or more counts support this clonotype. The chain recombines TRBV5-1 with TRBJ2-5; no reliable D call. Trimming stripped 1 base from V and 5 bases from J, with 9 bases between. The CDR3 sequence is 13 residues long. Per the germline V gene, CDR1 is SGHRS and CDR2 is YFSETQ. The CDR3 here is CASSLMGSETQYF. CDR3 DNA: TGCGCCAGCAGCTTGATGGGGTCTGAGACCCAGTACTTC.

Ten or more counts support this clonotype. CDR3 DNA: TGCAGTGCTACCCGACAGGTTAAAGATCAGTTCTTC. Its translation: CSATRQVKDQFF. The V gene is TRBV20-1, the J gene TRBJ2-1, with a possible D match to TRBD1 (6 bases). This CDR3 has 12 amino acids. Per the germline V gene, CDR1 is DFQATT and CDR2 is SNEGSKA (reference sequence). V dropped 4 bases and J dropped 13 bases, with 17 bases sitting between them.

This clonotype was observed at least ten times. Written as DNA, the CDR3 is TGTGCCAGCACCTCCCTTAGCGGGGGGTACGACGAGCAGTACTTC. This codes for CASTSLSGGYDEQYF. This sequence joins TRBV6-5 and TRBJ2-7; 10 bases are shared with TRBD2. CDR1 MNHEY and CDR2 SVGAGI come from the germline V gene. V was clipped by 7 bases and J by 5 bases; unmatched bases: 11. This CDR3 has 15 residues.

This clonotype was seen repeatedly, ten times or more. This chain connects TRBV27 to TRBJ1-1; TRBD1 might be the D (6 bases). Germline values: CDR1 MNHEY, CDR2 SMNVEV (reference sequence). The CDR3 is 15 residues long. Trimming left V 0 bases short and J 2 bases short, with 10 bases between. For the CDR3, the DNA is TGTGCCAGCAGTTTATCAGGGGGAGGAAACACTGAAGCTTTCTTT. This sequence encodes CASSLSGGGNTEAFF.

This clonotype was detected ten times or more. The V and J genes are TRBV10-3 and TRBJ2-1; TRBD2 agrees at 9 bases. Germline CDR1 is ENHRY and CDR2 is SYGVKD. J lost 7 bases, V lost 8 bases, and 6 bases had no gene match. The CDR3 is 13 amino acids. In DNA, the CDR3 is TGTGCCATCTCTCTCAGCGGGGGGAATGAGCAGTTCTTC. Its protein product is CAISLSGGNEQFF.

This clonotype has ten or more counts. The chain links TRBV20-1 to TRBJ2-5; no definite D call. The V and J ends lost 1 base and 5 bases respectively, with 11 bases between them. The CDR3 is made up of 13 amino acids. Looked up from germline, CDR1 is DFQATT and CDR2 is SNEGSKA (reference sequence). CDR3 DNA sequence: TGCAGTGCTAGAGCTTTGGGCTGGGAGACCCAGTACTTC. This gives the protein CSARALGWETQYF.

This clonotype was recorded many times. This sequence joins TRBV6-2 or TRBV6-3 and TRBJ2-2; 7 nucleotides agree with TRBD2. The CDR3 runs to 18 residues. The germline CDR1 and CDR2 sequences are MNHEY and SVGEGT. Trimming at V came to 6 bases and at J to 1 base, leaving 14 bases not matched to a gene. CDR3 coding DNA: TGTGCCAGCAGCTTTCACTCTTCATCGGGGGGGAACACCGGGGAGCTGTTTTTT. This sequence encodes CASSFHSSSGGNTGELFF.

This clonotype was seen repeatedly, ten times or more. The chain links TRBV20-1 to TRBJ2-7, with D perhaps matching TRBD1 (5 bases). CDR3 length equals 17 residues. Germline CDR1 is DFQATT and CDR2 is SNEGSKA (reference sequence). Between the trimmed V and J ends, which lost 2 bases and 0 bases, there was a span of 20 bases. The DNA for the CDR3 is TGCAGTGCTAGACCCCCATTGGGCGGTGGGGCCTCCTACGAGCAGTACTTC. It yields the protein CSARPPLGGGASYEQYF.

This clonotype showed up many times. The chain carries TRBV20-1 and TRBJ1-5; 8 nucleotides align to TRBD1. The CDR3 runs 12 residues. Losses at the gene ends were 5 bases for V and 7 bases for J; bases not matched to a gene: 4. Germline V gene lookup returns CDR1 DFQATT and CDR2 SNEGSKA (reference sequence). The CDR3 sequence is CSAYRGDQPQHF. The CDR3 DNA is TGCAGTGCTTACAGGGGGGACCAGCCCCAGCATTTT.

This clonotype was recorded at least ten times. This chain uses TRBV15 with TRBJ2-2; a possible D gene is TRBD2 (6 bases). The CDR3 spans 16 residues. The germline V gene has CDR1 LNHNV and CDR2 YYDKDF (reference sequence). V lost 0 bases and J 2 bases, leaving 10 bases between the germline ends. DNA for the CDR3: TGTGCCACCAGCAGAGATCGGCGGGGTAACACCGGGGAGCTGTTTTTT. As protein: CATSRDRRGNTGELFF.

This clonotype was recorded at least ten times. The chain has TRBV5-1 and TRBJ2-2, with TRBD1 identical over 8 bases. Germline CDR1 is SGHRS and CDR2 is YFSETQ. This CDR3 comprises 15 residues. The V gene end was trimmed by 0 bases and the J gene end by 6 bases; junction bases not matched to a gene: 4. CDR3 in amino acids: CASSLAQGAAGELFF. The CDR3 nucleotides are TGCGCCAGCAGCTTGGCCCAGGGGGCCGCCGGGGAGCTGTTTTTT. Full variable domain (missing parts from reference TRBV5-1 and TRBJ2-2): KAGVTQTPRYLIKTRGQQVTLSCSPISGHRSVSWYQQTPGQGLQFLFEYFSETQRNKGNFPGRFSGRQFSNSRSEMNVSTLELGDSALYLCASSLAQGAAGELFFGEGSRLTVL.

This clonotype was picked up many times. The J gene is TRBJ2-7, the V gene TRBV27; D perhaps matches TRBD2 (5 bases). The CDR3 runs to 13 residues. Trimming stripped 6 bases from V and 3 bases from J, with 12 bases between. Germline V gene lookup returns CDR1 MNHEY and CDR2 SMNVEV (reference sequence). The CDR3 protein is CASSPGVHYEQYF. For the CDR3, the DNA is TGTGCCAGCAGCCCCGGGGTACACTACGAGCAGTACTTC.

This clonotype was seen many times. The V and J genes are TRBV4-1 and TRBJ2-3; tentatively, D is TRBD1 (5 bases). V lost 0 bases to trimming and J lost 6 bases, with 16 bases between them. The germline CDR1 and CDR2 sequences are MGHRA and YSYEKL. The CDR3 has 16 amino acids. Here the CDR3 reads CASSQDFGQGGDTQYF. CDR3 nucleotides: TGCGCCAGCAGCCAAGATTTTGGGCAGGGTGGTGATACGCAGTATTTT.

At least ten counts were recorded for this clonotype. V and J are TRBV18 and TRBJ1-3; D is perhaps TRBD1 (5 bases). The V gene's germline CDR1 is KGHSH and CDR2 LQKENI. Trimming removed 1 base at V and 2 bases at J, with 9 bases between. The CDR3 totals 15 residues. The CDR3 bases are TGTGCCAGCTCACCACAAGACAGTGCTGGAAACACCATATATTTT. Protein sequence: CASSPQDSAGNTIYF.

This clonotype was observed many times. The chain combines TRBV20-1 with TRBJ2-7; TRBD1 agrees at 8 bases. Germline V gene data show CDR1 as DFQATT and CDR2 as SNEGSKA (reference sequence). Losses at the gene ends were 6 bases for V and 5 bases for J; bases not matched to a gene: 12. The CDR3 extends over 14 amino acids. The chain's CDR3 is CSAPLRTGSHEQYF. In DNA form, the CDR3 reads TGCAGTGCCCCCCTTCGGACAGGGAGCCACGAGCAGTACTTC.

The sample holds many counts of this clonotype. The J gene is TRBJ2-7, the V gene TRBV2; 12 positions agree with TRBD2. J lost 2 bases, V lost 4 bases, and 0 bases had no gene match. Germline assignment: CDR1 SNHLY and CDR2 FYNNEI. This CDR3 has 14 amino acids. CDR3 DNA sequence: TGTGCCAGCAGTGCTAGCGGGGGGGCCTACGAGCAGTACTTC. It specifies CASSASGGAYEQYF.

This clonotype was picked up many times. The V call is TRBV12-3 or TRBV12-4, the J call TRBJ2-1; 11 nucleotides align to TRBD2. The CDR3 is 13 residues long. Unmatched junction bases numbered 2, after V lost 5 bases and J lost 8 bases. The DNA of the CDR3 is TGTGCCAGCAGTGGGACTAGCGGCGATGAGCAGTTCTTC. Translation gives CASSGTSGDEQFF.

Many counts were recorded for this clonotype. The chain combines TRBV4-3 with TRBJ2-1, with 7 bases aligning to TRBD2. V lost 4 bases to trimming and J lost 15 bases; unmatched junction nucleotides: 9. CDR1 LGHNA and CDR2 YSLEER come from the germline V gene. This CDR3 has 12 residues. In DNA, the CDR3 is TGCGCCAGCAGCCTTATAGCGGGTCCCCCGTTCTTC. Translation: CASSLIAGPPFF.

This clonotype was counted at least ten times. The chain carries TRBV20-1 and TRBJ2-2, with a possible D match to TRBD2 (6 bases). Trimming stripped 5 bases from V and 5 bases from J, with 15 bases between. CDR3 length: 14 amino acids. CDR1 DFQATT and CDR2 SNEGSKA come from the germline V gene (reference sequence). CDR3 region: CSARSRGATGELFF. CDR3 DNA sequence: TGCAGTGCTCGGTCTCGCGGGGCGACCGGGGAGCTGTTTTTT.

This clonotype showed up many times. The chain couples TRBV12-3 or TRBV12-4 to TRBJ2-7; tentative D call: TRBD2 (6 bases). The germline V and J ends were trimmed by 5 bases and 3 bases, with 14 bases remaining between them. The length of the CDR3 is 14 residues. This CDR3 is CASSPRGGIYEQYF. The CDR3 DNA is TGTGCCAGCAGTCCTCGTGGAGGGATCTACGAGCAGTACTTC.

This clonotype was counted only a few times. The gene calls are TRBV5-1 and TRBJ2-2; 9 bases fit TRBD2. The CDR3 is 14 amino acids. Per the germline V gene, CDR1 is SGHRS and CDR2 is YFSETQ. Unmatched junction bases numbered 3, after V lost 6 bases and J lost 3 bases. The CDR3 here is CASNLAGHTGELFF. CDR3 sequence (DNA): TGCGCCAGCAATCTAGCGGGGCACACCGGGGAGCTGTTTTTT.

This clonotype was detected only a few times. The V call is TRBV7-2, the J call TRBJ2-3; 8 nucleotides match TRBD1. Germline CDR1 reads SGHTA; CDR2 reads FQGNSA. This CDR3 comprises 16 residues. V lost 3 bases, J lost 1 base, and 6 bases stayed unmatched. The CDR3 coding sequence is TGTGCCAGCAGCTTCGACAGGGGATGGGGCACAGATACGCAGTATTTT. Its translation is CASSFDRGWGTDTQYF.

This clonotype was seen more than once but under ten times. A read error may be the cause here, since a much bigger clone is one base away. The genes are TRBV4-1 and TRBJ1-1; D is unresolved. The V end was cut by 3 bases, the J end by 5 bases, with 16 bases between. The CDR3 extends over 15 amino acids. Per the germline V gene, CDR1 is MGHRA and CDR2 is YSYEKL. CDR3 loop: CASSHRGKDRTEAFF. Here the CDR3 DNA reads TGCGCCAGCAGCCACCGAGGAAAGGACCGGACTGAAGCTTTCTTT.

This chain connects TRBV5-1 to TRBJ1-1, with 7 bases fitting TRBD1. V was clipped by 4 bases and J by 0 bases; unmatched bases: 6. CDR1 and CDR2 (germline): SGHRS, YFSETQ. The CDR3 runs 15 residues. CDR3: CASSGGDRMNTEAFF. The CDR3 DNA reads TGCGCCAGCAGCGGGGGGGACAGAATGAACACTGAAGCTTTCTTT.

This clonotype appeared many times. The chain carries TRBV7-2 and TRBJ1-5; D is unresolved. The germline V gene encodes CDR1 SGHTA and CDR2 FQGNSA. The CDR3 contains 16 residues. Trimming removed 2 bases at V and 2 bases at J, with 13 bases between. DNA for the CDR3: TGTGCCAGCAGCTTATTGGCAGGTATCGGCAATCAGCCCCAGCATTTT. Translating it yields CASSLLAGIGNQPQHF.

The table lists this clonotype with many counts. The chain couples TRBV18 to TRBJ1-1; 11 bases match TRBD1. In germline, CDR1 is KGHSH, CDR2 LQKENI. The V segment lost 2 bases and the J segment 3 bases; nucleotides outside the gene matches: 2. The CDR3 covers 15 residues. CDR3: CASSPGDRGDTEAFF. Written as DNA, the CDR3 is TGTGCCAGCTCACCAGGGGACAGGGGGGACACTGAAGCTTTCTTT.